A single sample is the source of the 15 T cell receptor beta chains below, sequenced in a study of T-cell memory formation after mild COVID-19 listed by TCRdb under 2021. The library was produced with 5' RACE. Reads for this sample came from an Illumina NovaSeq 6000. TCRdb reanalyzed the raw reads on its own, using fastp at Q25 for trimming and MiXCR for clone calling, and kept in-frame beta chains. Under each unique CDR3 protein, matching rows form one entry showing the most common genes and DNA. The sample includes 300,000 to 350,000 distinct CDR3 sequences, with roughly an eighth observed a single time. Clones ranked in the top ten supply roughly 21% of the sample. Sequencing input: PBMCs or a T cell subset sorted from them (not recorded which). Source of these receptors: a man younger than 35 who had mild COVID-19 (a few samples of this study predate the infection). The sample titles of this study are shuffled in the database, so cell type and time point are left out; the donor was told from shared clones.

This clonotype has a handful of counts. The rearrangement links TRBV5-6 to TRBJ1-2; the match to TRBD1 covers 7 bases. The CDR3 consists of 15 residues. Germline CDR1 reads SGHDT; CDR2 reads YYEEEE. V gave up 6 bases and J gave up 2 bases; unmatched junction bases: 10. CDR3 amino acids: CASTRLTTGNYGYTF. CDR3 nucleotides: TGTGCCAGCACCCGCCTCACGACAGGGAACTATGGCTACACCTTC.

This clonotype was seen a few times. The V call is TRBV6-5, the J call TRBJ2-5; 8 bases agree with TRBD2. The CDR3 is 16 residues long. V was clipped by 1 base and J by 5 bases; unmatched bases: 9. The germline CDR1 and CDR2 sequences are MNHEY and SVGAGI. The CDR3 sequence is CASSYWRGDDGETQYF. CDR3 coding DNA: TGTGCCAGCAGTTACTGGCGGGGGGATGATGGGGAGACCCAGTACTTC.

A few counts support this clonotype. V gene TRBV7-2 combines with J gene TRBJ2-1, with D unclear. Germline CDR1 reads SGHTA; CDR2 reads FQGNSA. The CDR3 is 13 residues long. Trimming shortened V by 7 bases and J by 7 bases, and 14 bases separated the two germline ends. The chain's CDR3 is CASTPVLGNEQFF. As DNA, the CDR3 is TGTGCCAGCACGCCCGTATTGGGGAATGAGCAGTTCTTC.

The genes are TRBV12-3 or TRBV12-4 and TRBJ2-5; 7 positions agree with TRBD1. Trimming at V came to 6 bases and at J to 5 bases, leaving 6 bases not matched to a gene. This CDR3 is built from 13 residues. CDR3 nucleotides: TGTGCCAGCAGAGCAACAGGGGTCGAGACCCAGTACTTC. Protein product: CASRATGVETQYF.

This clonotype was observed a few times. The rearrangement uses TRBV12-3 or TRBV12-4 and TRBJ1-5; the D is unclear. The CDR3 totals 15 residues. V lost 1 base and J 5 bases, leaving 12 bases between the germline ends. The CDR3 DNA is TGTGCCAGCAGTTTAGTGGCTGGTCCCCATCAGCCCCAGCATTTT. The encoded protein is CASSLVAGPHQPQHF.

The rearrangement joins TRBV4-3 to TRBJ2-3; D is perhaps TRBD1 (7 bases). Germline CDR1 is LGHNA and CDR2 is YSLEER. The CDR3 consists of 18 residues. Trimming pared 4 bases from V and 1 base from J, leaving 21 bases between. The CDR3 bases are TGCGCCAGCAGCCGGAGAGCGGGCGGTACAGGGGGCACAGATACGCAGTATTTT. Its protein is CASSRRAGGTGGTDTQYF.

There are many counts of this clonotype. The chain joins TRBV5-1 to TRBJ2-3, with D uncertain. Trimming pared 0 bases from V and 2 bases from J, leaving 7 bases between. The CDR3 totals 14 residues. The V gene's germline CDR1 is SGHRS and CDR2 YFSETQ. CDR3 sequence reads: CASSLEPVTDTQYF. The CDR3 bases are TGCGCCAGCAGCTTGGAGCCTGTCACAGATACGCAGTATTTT.

Only a few counts were recorded for this clonotype. The gene calls are TRBV3-1 and TRBJ1-1, with 7 positions matching TRBD1. CDR1 is LGHDT, CDR2 YNNKEL, per germline (reference sequence). The V and J ends lost 3 bases and 9 bases, in that order; junction bases with no gene match: 13. CDR3 length: 15 residues. CDR3 sequence (DNA): TGTGCCAGCAGCCATTACCGACAGGGTAGATCCCAAGCTTTCTTT. Translation gives CASSHYRQGRSQAFF.

The chain recombines TRBV9 with TRBJ2-7; D possibly corresponds to TRBD1 (6 bases). V lost 2 bases and J 1 base, leaving 16 bases between the germline ends. The germline CDR1 and CDR2 sequences are SGDLS and YYNGEE. This CDR3 contains 16 residues. CDR3 sequence: CASSVGTPLGSYEQYF. The CDR3 DNA is TGTGCCAGCAGCGTGGGGACACCCTTGGGGTCCTACGAGCAGTACTTC.

This clonotype was recorded at least ten times. The gene calls are TRBV5-1 and TRBJ1-1; D unresolved. V lost 4 bases, J lost 6 bases, and 13 bases lay in between. The CDR3 length is 13 residues. Germline V gives CDR1 SGHRS, CDR2 YFSETQ. CDR3 protein: CASSRTVGAEAFF. CDR3 nucleotide sequence: TGCGCCAGCAGCCGCACGGTCGGGGCTGAAGCTTTCTTT.

This clonotype was counted only a few times. This chain uses TRBV6-2 or TRBV6-3 with TRBJ2-4; 7 positions agree with TRBD1. The CDR3 runs to 15 residues. Trimming removed 4 bases from V and 8 bases from J; junction bases left unmatched: 11. Germline V gene lookup returns CDR1 MNHEY and CDR2 SVGEGT. CDR3 sequence: CASSLVDRVKDIQYF. Written as DNA, the CDR3 is TGTGCCAGCAGTTTGGTAGACAGGGTAAAGGACATTCAGTACTTC.

The chain carries TRBV28 and TRBJ2-3, with 9 bases aligning to TRBD1. Looked up from germline, CDR1 is MDHEN and CDR2 is SYDVKM. V shed 1 base, J shed 3 bases, and the junction held 11 bases outside the gene matches. The CDR3 sequence is 18 residues long. CDR3 loop: CASSLSPTGQGITDTQYF. The CDR3, as DNA: TGTGCCAGCAGTTTATCGCCCACCGGACAGGGGATAACAGATACGCAGTATTTT.

This clonotype was picked up a small number of times. CDR3 sequence (DNA): TGTGCCAGCAGCTCATCAGGGGTTATGAACACTGAAGCTTTCTTT. Protein product: CASSSSGVMNTEAFF. The genes are TRBV5-4 and TRBJ1-1, with a weak D call TRBD1 (6 bases). The CDR3 spans 15 residues. Germline V gene data show CDR1 as SGHNT and CDR2 as YYREEE (reference sequence). V was shortened by 3 bases and J by 0 bases, with 12 bases between the two germline ends.

The sample holds many counts of this clonotype. This chain connects TRBV5-1 to TRBJ1-1; a possible D gene is TRBD1 (5 bases). Germline V lookup: CDR1 SGHRS, CDR2 YFSETQ. The CDR3 is made up of 15 amino acids. V lost 5 bases to trimming and J lost 4 bases, with 18 bases between them. The CDR3 here is CASSSQVSGSTEAFF. In DNA, the CDR3 is TGCGCCAGCAGTTCACAGGTTTCCGGGTCCACTGAAGCTTTCTTT.

This clonotype was seen more than once but under ten times. The chain recombines TRBV14 with TRBJ2-2; D may match TRBD1 or TRBD2 (5 bases each). Germline CDR1 SGHDN, CDR2 FVKESK. The V end lost 5 bases, the J end lost 4 bases, and 14 bases lay between the germline ends. The CDR3 is 15 residues long. The CDR3 bases are TGTGCCAGCAGCTCGCAGGGCAGCGGCACCGGGGAGCTGTTTTTT. This codes for CASSSQGSGTGELFF.